A single sample is the source of the 26 T cell receptor beta chains below, sequenced in a study of OX40 agonist ivuxolimab in advanced cancers. Profiled with immunoSEQ multiplex PCR; TCRdb holds only in-frame clones, not every one. This table has around 66,000 clones, about nine tenths appearing once. Sequences were derived from CD4+ or CD8+ T cells sorted from blood, sampled in a trial of the OX40 agonist ivuxolimab. These receptors originate from an adult with an advanced solid tumor such as melanoma, head and neck, liver or kidney cancer.

CDR3 nucleotide sequence: TGCGCCAGCAGCGAGACAGTTAGTCGGGAGACCCAGTACTTC. Its translation is CASSETVSRETQYF. The chain employs TRBV5-1 and TRBJ2-5; D may be TRBD1 (5 bases). V was pared by 4 bases and J by 5 bases, with 15 bases between. The CDR3 totals 14 residues. In germline, CDR1 is SGHRS, CDR2 YFSETQ.

V is TRBV6-1 and J is TRBJ2-1; D may be TRBD2 (6 bases). CDR1 and CDR2 (germline): MNHNS, SASEGT. The CDR3 has 11 residues. CDR3 amino acids: CAGAGYNEQFF. CDR3 nucleotides: TGTGCAGGGGCGGGGTACAATGAGCAGTTCTTC.

DNA of the CDR3: TGTGCCAGCAGCTTAGCGTGGGACGAGCAGTACTTC. Translating gives CASSLAWDEQYF. This chain links TRBV11-3 with TRBJ2-7, with D unresolved. Germline V CDR1 and CDR2: SGHNT, YENEEA. The CDR3 runs to 12 residues. Trimming took off 1 base at V and 5 bases at J, with 6 bases between the two ends.

The rearrangement joins TRBV7-3 to TRBJ2-7; D gene unclear. V lost 6 bases and J lost 2, with 14 bases in between. The CDR3 extends over 14 amino acids. The V gene's germline CDR1 is SGHTA and CDR2 FQGTGA. DNA of the CDR3: TGTGCCAGCAGTTTCCGACGGCTGACCTACGAGCAGTACTTC. It specifies CASSFRRLTYEQYF.

This clone came up once. This chain links TRBV5-1 with TRBJ2-7, with D possibly being TRBD2 (6 bases). CDR3 size: 14 residues. Between the trimmed V and J ends, which lost 4 bases and 0 bases, there was a span of 11 bases. The germline gives CDR1 SGHRS, CDR2 YFSETQ. The CDR3 nucleotides read TGCGCCAGCAGCACGGGACTGGACTCCTACGAGCAGTACTTC. Protein sequence: CASSTGLDSYEQYF. The full variable domain, completed using reference TRBV5-1 and TRBJ2-7, is KAGVTQTPRYLIKTRGQQVTLSCSPISGHRSVSWYQQTPGQGLQFLFEYFSETQRNKGNFPGRFSGRQFSNSRSEMNVSTLELGDSALYLCASSTGLDSYEQYFGPGTRLTVT.

The count of this clone is one. The genes are TRBV6-6 and TRBJ1-2; D gene ambiguous. Trimming removed 2 bases from V and 1 base from J, with 5 bases in between. The germline V gene encodes CDR1 MNHNY and CDR2 SVGAGI (reference sequence). The CDR3 runs to 13 residues. This CDR3 reads CASSYDGNYGYTF. As DNA, the CDR3 is TGTGCCAGCAGTTACGACGGTAACTATGGCTACACCTTC.

The rearrangement links TRBV16 to TRBJ1-1; perhaps TRBD1 as D (5 bases). The CDR3 covers 14 residues. The germline V gene encodes CDR1 KGHSY and CDR2 FQNENV. The germline V and J ends were trimmed by 0 bases and 4 bases, with 9 bases remaining between them. The CDR3 region has the DNA TGTGCCAGCAGCCAATCGTTTGGGGGCACTGAAGCTTTCTTT. Its protein is CASSQSFGGTEAFF.

The chain's CDR3 is CASSATTMNTGELFF. CDR3 coding DNA: TGTGCCAGCAGCGCCACCACAATGAACACCGGGGAGCTGTTTTTT. The rearrangement uses TRBV9 and TRBJ2-2; no clear D. The germline V gene encodes CDR1 SGDLS and CDR2 YYNGEE. The CDR3 totals 15 residues. Trimming shortened V by 3 bases and J by 1 base, and 10 bases separated the two germline ends.

The chain employs TRBV13 and TRBJ2-7, with 8 positions matching TRBD2. The CDR3 extends over 15 amino acids. In germline, CDR1 is PRHDT, CDR2 FYEKMQ (reference sequence). The junction had 8 bases not matched to a gene; V was cut back by 5 bases and J by 2 bases. CDR3 in amino acids: CASSATSGNTYEQYF. CDR3 coding DNA: TGTGCCAGCAGCGCAACTAGCGGTAATACCTACGAGCAGTACTTC.

Here the CDR3 reads CASSPGLGNSPLHF. CDR3 DNA sequence: TGTGCCAGCAGCCCAGGGTTAGGGAATTCACCCCTCCACTTT. V gene TRBV28 combines with J gene TRBJ1-6; tentative D call: TRBD1 (5 bases). V was shortened by 6 bases and J by 7 bases, with 13 bases between the two germline ends. Germline V gene sequence: CDR1 MDHEN, CDR2 SYDVKM. This CDR3 has 14 residues. Full variable domain (missing parts from reference TRBV28 and TRBJ1-6): DVKVTQSSRYLVKRTGEKVFLECVQDMDHENMFWYRQDPGLGLRLIYFSYDVKMKEKGDIPEGYSVSREKKERFSLILESASTNQTSMYLCASSPGLGNSPLHFGNGTRLTVT.

This chain links TRBV30 with TRBJ2-1, with D perhaps TRBD2 (6 bases). This CDR3 comprises 14 residues. V gave up 4 bases and J gave up 5 bases, with 15 bases separating them. CDR1 and CDR2 (germline): GTSNPN, SVGIG (reference sequence). The CDR3 sequence is CAWTPSPGDNEQFF. The CDR3 nucleotides read TGTGCCTGGACCCCCTCACCGGGAGACAATGAGCAGTTCTTC.

CDR3 sequence reads: CASSKIKPTVGYTF. The CDR3, as DNA: TGTGCCAGCAGCAAAATTAAACCTACAGTGGGCTACACCTTC. The V and J genes are TRBV21-1 and TRBJ1-2; the D call TRBD1 from the table was never checked on the DNA. TRBV21-1 is deemed a pseudogene. The CDR3 is 14 amino acids.

The V call is TRBV2, the J call TRBJ2-7; D is uncertain. V lost 8 bases and J 2 bases, leaving 13 bases between the germline ends. The CDR3 is 13 amino acids. Germline V gene lookup returns CDR1 SNHLY and CDR2 FYNNEI. The CDR3 sequence is CASQDRVTYEQYF. The CDR3 DNA reads TGTGCCAGCCAGGATAGGGTGACCTACGAGCAGTACTTC.

The chain links TRBV12-1 to TRBJ2-3; the DNA was not compared with TRBD1, the D call given in the table. TRBV12-1 is a known pseudogene. CDR3 length: 15 residues. The DNA of the CDR3 is TGTGCCAGCAGCCCGAATACAGGGGCTCTCGATACGCAGTATTTT. Translated, it gives CASSPNTGALDTQYF.

The chain recombines TRBV6-5 with TRBJ1-4, with TRBD1 as a possible D gene (5 bases). This CDR3 is built from 14 residues. Germline V lookup: CDR1 MNHEY, CDR2 SVGAGI. Trimming stripped 6 bases from V and 8 bases from J, with 16 bases between. The CDR3 is CASRRGGAGEKLFF. For the CDR3, the DNA is TGTGCCAGCAGGCGGGGAGGGGCGGGAGAAAAACTGTTTTTT.

This chain connects TRBV28 to TRBJ2-5, with D possibly matching TRBD1 (7 bases). Trimming left V 2 bases short and J 7 bases short, with 17 bases between. The CDR3 loop spans 15 amino acids. Germline V gives CDR1 MDHEN, CDR2 SYDVKM. CDR3 residues: CASSLTGAKGGTQYF. CDR3 bases: TGTGCCAGCAGTTTAACAGGGGCAAAGGGGGGGACCCAGTACTTC. The full variable domain, rest sourced from reference TRBV28 and TRBJ2-5, is DVKVTQSSRYLVKRTGEKVFLECVQDMDHENMFWYRQDPGLGLRLIYFSYDVKMKEKGDIPEGYSVSREKKERFSLILESASTNQTSMYLCASSLTGAKGGTQYFGPGTRLLVL.

The chain carries TRBV6-6 and TRBJ2-7; possible D gene TRBD1, 5 bases. Germline V gives CDR1 MNHNY, CDR2 SVGAGI (reference sequence). Trimming stripped 6 bases from V and 4 bases from J, with 13 bases between. The length of the CDR3 is 13 residues. The CDR3 DNA reads TGTGCCAGCAGGTGGGATCAGGGTTACGAGCAGTACTTC. It yields the protein CASRWDQGYEQYF.

The chain links TRBV5-5 to TRBJ1-1; D gene uncertain. Trimming removed 1 base at V and 5 bases at J, with 15 bases between. Germline CDR1 reads SGHKS; CDR2 reads YYEKEE (reference sequence). The CDR3 loop spans 15 amino acids. This CDR3 reads CASSLYYNLGTEAFF. CDR3 nucleotides: TGTGCCAGCAGCTTGTATTACAACTTGGGAACTGAAGCTTTCTTT.

V is TRBV11-3 and J is TRBJ2-7; D may be TRBD2 (6 bases). Deletions cut 5 bases from V and 3 bases from J, with 17 bases between. Germline V CDR1 and CDR2: SGHNT, YENEEA. This CDR3 has 15 residues. CDR3 amino acids: CASSPMGGTLYEQYF. As DNA, the CDR3 is TGTGCCAGCAGCCCAATGGGGGGAACCCTCTACGAGCAGTACTTC.

The rearrangement links TRBV28 to TRBJ2-7; D ambiguous. The CDR3 has 13 residues. V was trimmed by 5 bases and J by 5 bases, leaving 13 bases between them. The germline V gene has CDR1 MDHEN and CDR2 SYDVKM. CDR3 nucleotide sequence: TGTGCCAGCAGTGCCCCATCTAAGGACGAGCAGTACTTC. Its protein product is CASSAPSKDEQYF.

This sequence joins TRBV10-3 and TRBJ2-2; D gene uncertain. The CDR3 is 13 residues long. Germline CDR1 and CDR2: ENHRY and SYGVKD. Between the trimmed V and J ends, which lost 8 bases and 0 bases, there was a span of 7 bases. The CDR3, as DNA: TGTGCCATCCAAGCATCGAACACCGGGGAGCTGTTTTTT. As protein: CAIQASNTGELFF.

V gene TRBV27 combines with J gene TRBJ1-2; tentative D call: TRBD1 (5 bases). From germline, CDR1 is MNHEY and CDR2 SMNVEV (reference sequence). The V and J ends lost 4 bases and 8 bases respectively, with 14 bases between them. The CDR3 loop spans 13 amino acids. CDR3 loop: CASSWGPGGGYTF. The CDR3 DNA is TGTGCCAGCAGTTGGGGCCCCGGCGGGGGCTACACCTTC.

This chain connects TRBV9 to TRBJ2-1; TRBD2 matches 7 bases. The germline V gene has CDR1 SGDLS and CDR2 YYNGEE. V shed 4 bases and J 7 bases; nucleotides not matched to a gene: 11. This CDR3 is built from 15 residues. The CDR3 loop reads CASSTNSGPGNEQFF. CDR3 coding DNA: TGTGCCAGCAGCACTAATAGCGGGCCGGGGAATGAGCAGTTCTTC.

As regards this clone: Other DNA sequences in this specimen translate into the identical CDR3. J is TRBJ1-5 and V is TRBV28; D not certain. V was cut by 6 bases and J by 3 bases, with 6 bases left in between. Looked up from germline, CDR1 is MDHEN and CDR2 is SYDVKM. The CDR3 totals 12 residues. CDR3 coding DNA: TGTGCCAGCAGGGGTTCCAATCAGCCCCAGCATTTT. It specifies CASRGSNQPQHF.

This clone was counted a single time. The chain has TRBV30 and TRBJ1-5, with D uncertain. Germline loops: CDR1 GTSNPN, CDR2 SVGIG (reference sequence). The CDR3 is 13 residues long. V was shortened by 1 base and J by 6 bases, with 10 bases between the two germline ends. CDR3 nucleotide sequence: TGTGCCTGGAGTGGCACGGGCGGTCAGCCCCAGCATTTT. Its protein is CAWSGTGGQPQHF.

The sample holds one count of this clone. The chain uses TRBV5-1 and TRBJ2-7, with a tentative D call TRBD2 (6 bases). Trimming took off 1 base at V and 1 base at J, with 9 bases between the two ends. The germline V gene encodes CDR1 SGHRS and CDR2 YFSETQ. CDR3 length: 14 amino acids. The CDR3 here is CASSLYSGSYEQYF. The CDR3 nucleotides are TGCGCCAGCAGCTTGTATAGCGGATCCTACGAGCAGTACTTC.